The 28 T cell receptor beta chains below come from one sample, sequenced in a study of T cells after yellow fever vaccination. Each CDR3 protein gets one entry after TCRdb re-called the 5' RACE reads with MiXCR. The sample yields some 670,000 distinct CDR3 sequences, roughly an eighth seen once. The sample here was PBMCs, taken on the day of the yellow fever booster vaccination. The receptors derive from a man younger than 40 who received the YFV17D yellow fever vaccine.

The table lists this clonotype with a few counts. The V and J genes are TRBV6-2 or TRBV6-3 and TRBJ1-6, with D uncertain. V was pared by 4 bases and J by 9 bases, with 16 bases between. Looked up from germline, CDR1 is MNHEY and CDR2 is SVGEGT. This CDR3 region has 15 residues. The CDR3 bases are TGTGCCAGCAGTTTAGTGTCGGTCCGCGGTTCACCCCTCCACTTT. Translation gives CASSLVSVRGSPLHF.

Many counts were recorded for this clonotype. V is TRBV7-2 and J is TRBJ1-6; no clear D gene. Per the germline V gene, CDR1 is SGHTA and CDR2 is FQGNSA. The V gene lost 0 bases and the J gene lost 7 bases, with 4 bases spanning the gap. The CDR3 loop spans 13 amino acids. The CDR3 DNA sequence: TGTGCCAGCAGCTTAGCCGGGAATTCACCCCTCCACTTT. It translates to CASSLAGNSPLHF.

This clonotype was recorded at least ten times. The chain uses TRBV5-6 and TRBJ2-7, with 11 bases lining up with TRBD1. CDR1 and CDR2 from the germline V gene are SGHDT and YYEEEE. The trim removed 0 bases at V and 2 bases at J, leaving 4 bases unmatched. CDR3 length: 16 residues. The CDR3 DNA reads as TGTGCCAGCAGCTTGGAACCGGGACAGGGGGCCTACGAGCAGTACTTC. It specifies CASSLEPGQGAYEQYF.

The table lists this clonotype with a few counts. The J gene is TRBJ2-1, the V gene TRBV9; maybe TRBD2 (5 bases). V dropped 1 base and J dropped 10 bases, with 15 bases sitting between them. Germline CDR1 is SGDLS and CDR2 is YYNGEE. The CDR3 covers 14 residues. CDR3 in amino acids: CASSVSRGYEEQFF. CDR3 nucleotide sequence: TGTGCCAGCAGCGTATCCAGAGGGTACGAGGAGCAGTTCTTC.

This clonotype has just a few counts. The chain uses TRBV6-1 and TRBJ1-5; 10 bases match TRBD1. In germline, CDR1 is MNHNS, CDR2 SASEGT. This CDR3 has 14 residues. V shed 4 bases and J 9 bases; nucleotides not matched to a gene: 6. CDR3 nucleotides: TGTGCCAGCAGTGGGACAGGGGGAGTATTGCCCCAGCATTTT. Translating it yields CASSGTGGVLPQHF.

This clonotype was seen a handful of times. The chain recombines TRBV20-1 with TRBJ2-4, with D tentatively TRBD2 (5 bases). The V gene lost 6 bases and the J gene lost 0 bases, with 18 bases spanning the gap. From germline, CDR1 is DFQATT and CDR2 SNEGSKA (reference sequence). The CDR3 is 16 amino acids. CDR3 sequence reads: CSAAGPTALAKNIQYF. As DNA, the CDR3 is TGCAGTGCCGCGGGCCCAACTGCCCTAGCCAAAAACATTCAGTACTTC.

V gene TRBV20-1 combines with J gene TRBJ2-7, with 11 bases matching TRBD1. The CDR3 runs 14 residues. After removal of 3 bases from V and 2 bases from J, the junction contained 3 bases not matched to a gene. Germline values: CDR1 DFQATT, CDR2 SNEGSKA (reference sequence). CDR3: CSASGTGGTYEQYF. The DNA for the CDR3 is TGCAGTGCTAGTGGGACAGGGGGTACCTACGAGCAGTACTTC.

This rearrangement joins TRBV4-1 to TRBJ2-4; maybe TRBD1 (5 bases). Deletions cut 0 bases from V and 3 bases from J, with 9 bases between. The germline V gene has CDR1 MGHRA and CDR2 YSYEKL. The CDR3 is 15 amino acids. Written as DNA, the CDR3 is TGCGCCAGCAGCCAAGACCGACAGATCAAAAACATTCAGTACTTC. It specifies CASSQDRQIKNIQYF.

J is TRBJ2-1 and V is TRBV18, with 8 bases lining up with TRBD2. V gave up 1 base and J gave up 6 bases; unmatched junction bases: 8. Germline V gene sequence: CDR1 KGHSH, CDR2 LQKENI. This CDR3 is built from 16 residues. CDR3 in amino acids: CASSPRDGRVPNEQFF. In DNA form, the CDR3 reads TGTGCCAGCTCACCACGTGACGGGAGGGTCCCCAATGAGCAGTTCTTC. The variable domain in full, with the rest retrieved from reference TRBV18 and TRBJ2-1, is NAGVMQNPRHLVRRRGQEARLRCSPMKGHSHVYWYRQLPEEGLKFMVYLQKENIIDESGMPKERFSAEFPKEGPSILRIQQVVRGDSAAYFCASSPRDGRVPNEQFFGPGTRLTVL.

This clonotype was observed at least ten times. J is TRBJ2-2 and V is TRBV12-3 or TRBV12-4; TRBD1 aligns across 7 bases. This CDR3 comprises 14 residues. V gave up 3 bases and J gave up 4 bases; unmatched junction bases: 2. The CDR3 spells CASSLSGGTGELFF. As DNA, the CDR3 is TGTGCCAGCAGTTTGTCAGGGGGCACCGGGGAGCTGTTTTTT.

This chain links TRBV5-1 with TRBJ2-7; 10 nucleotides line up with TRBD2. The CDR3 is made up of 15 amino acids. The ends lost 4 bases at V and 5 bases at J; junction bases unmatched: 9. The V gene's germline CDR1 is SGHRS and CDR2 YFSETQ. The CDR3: CASSPFLAGDDEQYF. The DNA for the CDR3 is TGCGCCAGCAGCCCCTTCCTAGCGGGAGACGACGAGCAGTACTTC.

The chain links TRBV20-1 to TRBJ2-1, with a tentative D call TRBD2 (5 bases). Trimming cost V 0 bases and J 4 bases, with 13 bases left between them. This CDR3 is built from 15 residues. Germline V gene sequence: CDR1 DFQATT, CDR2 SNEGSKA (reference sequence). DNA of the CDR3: TGCAGTGCTAGAGATCCGGCTAGCCCTTACAATGAGCAGTTCTTC. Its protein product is CSARDPASPYNEQFF.

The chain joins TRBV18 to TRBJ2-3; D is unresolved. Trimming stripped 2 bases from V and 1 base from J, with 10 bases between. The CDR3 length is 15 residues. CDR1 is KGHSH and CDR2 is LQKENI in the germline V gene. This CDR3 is CASSPNGGRTDTQYF. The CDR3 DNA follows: TGTGCCAGCTCACCAAATGGCGGTCGCACAGATACGCAGTATTTT.

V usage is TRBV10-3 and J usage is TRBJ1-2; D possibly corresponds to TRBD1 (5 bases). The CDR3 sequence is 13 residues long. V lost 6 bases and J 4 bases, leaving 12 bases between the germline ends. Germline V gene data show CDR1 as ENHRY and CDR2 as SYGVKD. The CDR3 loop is CAISPGGGYGYTF. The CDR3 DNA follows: TGTGCCATCAGCCCGGGGGGTGGCTATGGCTACACCTTC.

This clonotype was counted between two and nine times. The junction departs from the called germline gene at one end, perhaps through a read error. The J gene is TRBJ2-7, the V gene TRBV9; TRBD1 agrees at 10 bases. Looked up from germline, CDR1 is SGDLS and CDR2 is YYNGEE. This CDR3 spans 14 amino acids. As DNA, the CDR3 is TGTGCCAGCAGCGTGACAGGGGGCTCCGACGAGCAGTACTTC. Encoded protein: CASSVTGGSDEQYF. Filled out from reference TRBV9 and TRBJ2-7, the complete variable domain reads DSGVTQTPKHLITATGQRVTLRCSPRSGDLSVYWYQQSLDQGLQFLIQYYNGEERAKGNILERFSAQQFPDLHSELNLSSLELGDSALYFCASSVTGGSDEQYFGPGTRLTVT.

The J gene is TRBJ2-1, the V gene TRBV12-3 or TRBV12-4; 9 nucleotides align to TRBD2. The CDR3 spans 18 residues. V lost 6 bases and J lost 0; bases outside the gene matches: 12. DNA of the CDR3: TGTGCCAGCAGCAGGTCTCTAGCGGGGATGAGCTCCTACAATGAGCAGTTCTTC. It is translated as CASSRSLAGMSSYNEQFF.

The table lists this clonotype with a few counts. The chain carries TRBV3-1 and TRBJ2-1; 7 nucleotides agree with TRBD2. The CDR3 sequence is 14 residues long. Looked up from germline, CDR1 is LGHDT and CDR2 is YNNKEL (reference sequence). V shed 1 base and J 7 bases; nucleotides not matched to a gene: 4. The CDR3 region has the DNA TGTGCCAGCAGCCAAGGGCGGGAGAGGAATGAGCAGTTCTTC. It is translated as CASSQGRERNEQFF.

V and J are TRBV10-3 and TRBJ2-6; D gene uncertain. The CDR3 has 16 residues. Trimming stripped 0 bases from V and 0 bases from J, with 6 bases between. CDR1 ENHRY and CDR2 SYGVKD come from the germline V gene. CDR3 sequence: CAISESGSSGANVLTF. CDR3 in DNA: TGTGCCATCAGTGAGTCGGGGTCCTCTGGGGCCAACGTCCTGACTTTC.

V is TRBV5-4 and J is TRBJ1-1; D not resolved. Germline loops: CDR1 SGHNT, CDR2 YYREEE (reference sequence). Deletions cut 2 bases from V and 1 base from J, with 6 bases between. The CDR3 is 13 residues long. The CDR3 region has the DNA TGTGCCAGCAGCTTATTATGGAACACTGAAGCTTTCTTT. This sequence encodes CASSLLWNTEAFF.

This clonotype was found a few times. In DNA form, the CDR3 reads TGTGCCAGCAGCATCAAGGACAATCAGCCCCAGCATTTT. It is translated as CASSIKDNQPQHF. The chain joins TRBV5-5 to TRBJ1-5; D gene ambiguous. The CDR3 loop spans 13 amino acids. The germline V gene encodes CDR1 SGHKS and CDR2 YYEKEE (reference sequence). Trimming left V 4 bases short and J 3 bases short, with 8 bases between.

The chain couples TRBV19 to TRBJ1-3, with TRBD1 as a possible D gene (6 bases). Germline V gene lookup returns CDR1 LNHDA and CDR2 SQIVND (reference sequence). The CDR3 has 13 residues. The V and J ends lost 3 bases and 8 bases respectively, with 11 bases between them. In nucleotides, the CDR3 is TGTGCCAGTAGTATGGGGGGCACCGACACCATATATTTT. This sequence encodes CASSMGGTDTIYF. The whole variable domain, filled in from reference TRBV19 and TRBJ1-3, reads DGGITQSPKYLFRKEGQNVTLSCEQNLNHDAMYWYRQDPGQGLRLIYYSQIVNDFQKGDIAEGYSVSREKKESFPLTVTSAQKNPTAFYLCASSMGGTDTIYFGEGSWLTVV.

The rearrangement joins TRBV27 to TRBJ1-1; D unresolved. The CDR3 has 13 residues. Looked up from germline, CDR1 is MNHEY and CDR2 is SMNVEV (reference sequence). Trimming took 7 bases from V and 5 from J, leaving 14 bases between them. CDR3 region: CASKVDRRTEAFF. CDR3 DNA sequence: TGTGCCAGCAAGGTGGATCGGAGGACTGAAGCTTTCTTT.

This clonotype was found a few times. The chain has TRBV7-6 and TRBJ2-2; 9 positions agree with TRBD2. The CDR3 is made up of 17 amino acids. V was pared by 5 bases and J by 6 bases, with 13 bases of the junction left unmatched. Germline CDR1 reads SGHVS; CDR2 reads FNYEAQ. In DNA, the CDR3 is TGTGCCAGCAGCCCCCTGCCGCGGGAGGGTTCCCCCGGGGAGCTGTTTTTT. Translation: CASSPLPREGSPGELFF.

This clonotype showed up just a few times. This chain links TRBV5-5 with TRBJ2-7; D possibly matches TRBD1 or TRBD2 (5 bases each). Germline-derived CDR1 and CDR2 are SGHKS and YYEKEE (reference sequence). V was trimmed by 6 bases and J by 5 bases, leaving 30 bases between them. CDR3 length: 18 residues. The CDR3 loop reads CASIVRDQPSGLGDEQYF. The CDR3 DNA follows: TGTGCCAGCATCGTCCGGGACCAACCTTCGGGTCTGGGTGACGAGCAGTACTTC.

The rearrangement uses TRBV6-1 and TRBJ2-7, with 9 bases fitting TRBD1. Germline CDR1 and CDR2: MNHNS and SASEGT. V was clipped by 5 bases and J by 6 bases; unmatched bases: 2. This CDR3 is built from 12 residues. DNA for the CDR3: TGTGCCAGCAGTACAGGGGGCAGCGAGCAGTACTTC. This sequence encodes CASSTGGSEQYF.

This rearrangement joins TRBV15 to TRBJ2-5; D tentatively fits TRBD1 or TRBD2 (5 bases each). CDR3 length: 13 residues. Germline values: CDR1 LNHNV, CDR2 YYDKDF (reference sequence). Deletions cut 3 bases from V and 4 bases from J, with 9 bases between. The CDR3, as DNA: TGTGCCACCAGCAGTACGGGGCGAGAGACCCAGTACTTC. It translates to CATSSTGRETQYF.

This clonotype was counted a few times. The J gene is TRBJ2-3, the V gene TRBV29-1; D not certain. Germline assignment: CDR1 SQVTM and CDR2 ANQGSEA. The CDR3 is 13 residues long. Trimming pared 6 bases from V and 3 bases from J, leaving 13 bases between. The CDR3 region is CSVHRYGTDTQYF. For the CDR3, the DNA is TGCAGCGTCCACCGATACGGGACAGATACGCAGTATTTT.

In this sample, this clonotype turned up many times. The CDR3 DNA sequence: TGCGCCAGCAGCTTAGGACAGGCCACAGATACGCAGTATTTT. The encoded protein is CASSLGQATDTQYF. V gene TRBV5-1 combines with J gene TRBJ2-3, with TRBD1 identical over 7 bases. CDR1 is SGHRS, CDR2 YFSETQ, per germline. The CDR3 covers 14 residues. Losses at the gene ends were 2 bases for V and 2 bases for J; bases not matched to a gene: 2. Based on the CDR3 plus reference TRBV5-1 and TRBJ2-3, the full variable domain is KAGVTQTPRYLIKTRGQQVTLSCSPISGHRSVSWYQQTPGQGLQFLFEYFSETQRNKGNFPGRFSGRQFSNSRSEMNVSTLELGDSALYLCASSLGQATDTQYFGPGTRLTVL.